The 8 T cell receptor beta chains below were found in one sample sequenced in a study of shared clonotypes between healthy human individuals. As defined, naive CD8 cells were CD45RO-negative and positively selected for CCR7, with terminally differentiated effector memory CD45RA+ cells excluded. Produced via immunoSEQ multiplex PCR; TCRdb's table is partial and in-frame only. The table has about 1.9 million clones, approximately 92% seen once. Sequenced material: naive CD8+ T cells from PBMCs. The receptors originated from a man aged 18 to 29 in good health. Some clones in this sample may be carry-over from other donors' samples.

The chain uses TRBV27 and TRBJ1-1, with D hard to call. The germline V gene encodes CDR1 MNHEY and CDR2 SMNVEV (reference sequence). The CDR3 totals 13 residues. The ends were cut back, 5 bases at V and 4 bases at J, with 11 bases in the middle. The chain's CDR3 is CASSAPWGTEAFF. In nucleotides, the CDR3 is TGTGCCAGCAGTGCCCCGTGGGGCACTGAAGCTTTCTTT.

The chain employs TRBV11-2 and TRBJ2-4, with TRBD2 identical over 9 bases. The junction had 6 bases not matched to a gene; V was cut back by 7 bases and J by 8 bases. The V gene's germline CDR1 is SGHAT and CDR2 FQNNGV. The length of the CDR3 is 13 residues. The CDR3 is CASTRGGGDIQYF. CDR3 in DNA: TGTGCCAGCACCCGAGGCGGGGGGGACATTCAGTACTTC.

The rearrangement links TRBV9 to TRBJ1-3, with a tentative D call TRBD1 (6 bases). This CDR3 contains 16 residues. Germline CDR1 is SGDLS and CDR2 is YYNGEE. V lost 4 bases, J lost 4 bases, and 18 bases lay in between. The CDR3 reads CASSTRAGVDGNTIYF. CDR3 nucleotides: TGTGCCAGCAGCACCCGGGCAGGGGTTGACGGAAACACCATATATTTT.

A single count supports this clone. The rearrangement uses TRBV7-8 and TRBJ2-1; TRBD2 matches 8 bases. The germline V gene has CDR1 SGHVS and CDR2 FQNEAQ. V was pared by 2 bases and J by 8 bases, with 8 bases of the junction left unmatched. This CDR3 has 15 amino acids. The CDR3 protein is CASSLSGGRLYEQFF. The DNA for the CDR3 is TGTGCCAGCAGCTTATCAGGCGGGAGGTTGTATGAGCAGTTCTTC.

Only one count was recorded for this clone. This rearrangement joins TRBV18 to TRBJ2-5, with 7 bases fitting TRBD1. Near its end, the DNA agrees better with TRBJ2-7, so the J call may be wrong. From germline, CDR1 is KGHSH and CDR2 LQKENI. The CDR3 has 17 residues. CDR3 bases: TGTGCCAGCTCACCAGGGACAGTTCCCAGCGTAAGATACGAGCAGTACTTC. The encoded protein is CASSPGTVPSVRYEQYF.

The chain couples TRBV2 to TRBJ1-5, with D unresolved. Trimming removed 5 bases at V and 0 bases at J, with 11 bases between. CDR1 and CDR2 (germline): SNHLY, FYNNEI. This CDR3 has 15 residues. The CDR3 loop reads CASSRVGVSNQPQHF. CDR3 nucleotide sequence: TGTGCCAGCAGTAGGGTGGGTGTTAGCAATCAGCCCCAGCATTTT.

The rearrangement uses TRBV11-2 and TRBJ2-3; D possibly corresponds to TRBD1 (6 bases). Germline CDR1 and CDR2: SGHAT and FQNNGV. V was cut by 5 bases and J by 4 bases, with 16 bases left in between. The CDR3 extends over 15 amino acids. In nucleotides, the CDR3 is TGTGCCAGCAGCCCGGGATGGGCAGGGGCAGATACGCAGTATTTT. Translation: CASSPGWAGADTQYF.

This clone was recorded once. This chain links TRBV18 with TRBJ2-1; the D gene is possibly TRBD1 (5 bases). The CDR3 sequence is 17 residues long. Germline lookup yields CDR1 KGHSH and CDR2 LQKENI. V dropped 0 bases and J dropped 0 bases, with 12 bases sitting between them. As DNA, the CDR3 is TGTGCCAGCTCACCACCAGGGGTAGTGGGCTCCTACAATGAGCAGTTCTTC. This gives the protein CASSPPGVVGSYNEQFF. Filled out from reference TRBV18 and TRBJ2-1, the complete variable domain reads NAGVMQNPRHLVRRRGQEARLRCSPMKGHSHVYWYRQLPEEGLKFMVYLQKENIIDESGMPKERFSAEFPKEGPSILRIQQVVRGDSAAYFCASSPPGVVGSYNEQFFGPGTRLTVL.